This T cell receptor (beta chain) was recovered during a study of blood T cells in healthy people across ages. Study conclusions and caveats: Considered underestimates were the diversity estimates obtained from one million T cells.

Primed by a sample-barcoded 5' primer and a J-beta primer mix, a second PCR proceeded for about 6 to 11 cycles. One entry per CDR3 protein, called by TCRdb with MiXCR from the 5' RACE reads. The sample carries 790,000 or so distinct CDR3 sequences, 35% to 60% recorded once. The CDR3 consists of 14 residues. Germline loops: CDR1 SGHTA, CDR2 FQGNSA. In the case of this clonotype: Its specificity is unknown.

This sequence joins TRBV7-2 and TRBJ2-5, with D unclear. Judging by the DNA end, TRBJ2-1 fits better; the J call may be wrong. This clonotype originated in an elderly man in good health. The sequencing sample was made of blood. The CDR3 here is CASSLRGSQETQFF. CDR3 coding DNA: TGTGCCAGCAGCTTGAGAGGATCACAAGAGACCCAGTTCTTC.